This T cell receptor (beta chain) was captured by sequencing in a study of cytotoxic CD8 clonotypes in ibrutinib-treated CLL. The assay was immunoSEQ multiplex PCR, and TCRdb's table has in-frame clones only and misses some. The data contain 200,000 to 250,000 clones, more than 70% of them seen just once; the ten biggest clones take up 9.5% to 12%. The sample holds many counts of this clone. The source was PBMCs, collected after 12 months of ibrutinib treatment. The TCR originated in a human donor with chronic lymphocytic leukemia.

CDR3 nucleotide sequence: TGTGCCAGCAGTGAAGTCCCGACAGGGGAGGATGAAAAACTGTTTTTT. Protein sequence: CASSEVPTGEDEKLFF. The chain couples TRBV6-1 to TRBJ1-4; TRBD1 matches 8 bases. The trim removed 1 base at V and 6 bases at J, leaving 7 bases unmatched. The length of the CDR3 is 16 residues. The germline V gene encodes CDR1 MNHNS and CDR2 SASEGT.